This is a list of T cell receptor beta chains from one sample in a study of T-cell memory formation after mild COVID-19. Using its own MiXCR run on the 5' RACE reads, TCRdb lists one record per CDR3 protein. This repertoire shows approximately 290,000 distinct CDR3 sequences, approximately 20% found once; its top ten account for roughly 20%. Sequences were obtained from PBMCs or a T cell subset sorted from them (not recorded which). The source of these receptors is a man between 18 and 29 years old who had mild COVID-19 (a few samples of this study predate the infection). Cell type and time point are not known. CDR3s include the opening cysteine and the closing phenylalanine or tryptophan. The D gene is left open where the match is weak. Where a row states a size, it is once, few, many or the class of an expanded clone; other rows omit it.

d_call j_call clone_size v_call cdr3_aa cdr3_nt
TRBD1 TRBJ1-5 few TRBV6-2/TRBV6-3 CASSYNRPGGEPQHF TGTGCCAGCAGTTATAACCGGCCAGGGGGGGAGCCCCAGCATTTT
TRBD1 TRBJ2-1 few TRBV5-1 CASSIPTGGQGVSSYNEQFF TGCGCCAGCAGCATCCCGACAGGGGGCCAGGGAGTGAGCTCCTACAATGAGCAGTTCTTC
. TRBJ2-6 . TRBV18 CASSPTHQGAVLGANVLTF TGTGCCAGCTCACCAACGCACCAGGGAGCTGTTTTGGGGGCCAACGTCCTGACTTTC
. TRBJ1-4 many TRBV4-1 CASSRRLSNEKLFF TGCGCCAGCAGCCGCCGGCTTTCAAATGAAAAACTGTTTTTT
. TRBJ2-5 . TRBV6-5 CASSYSRYQETQYF TGTGCCAGCAGTTACTCGAGGTATCAAGAGACCCAGTACTTC
. TRBJ2-3 . TRBV12-3/TRBV12-4 CASSFRLPDTQYF TGTGCCAGCAGTTTCCGCCTCCCAGATACGCAGTATTTT
TRBD2 TRBJ2-1 few TRBV12-5 CASGPLGGGANEQFF TGTGCTAGTGGTCCATTGGGCGGGGGGGCCAATGAGCAGTTCTTC
. TRBJ1-1 few TRBV12-3/TRBV12-4 CASSSGLHTEAFF TGTGCCAGCAGTTCGGGACTGCACACTGAAGCTTTCTTT
. TRBJ1-1 . TRBV9 CASSPRLQDTEAFF TGTGCCAGCAGCCCGCGGCTACAGGACACTGAAGCTTTCTTT
. TRBJ2-3 . TRBV11-2 CASSLDRGGDTQYF TGTGCCAGCAGCTTAGACCGGGGCGGAGATACGCAGTATTTT
. TRBJ2-3 . TRBV20-1 CSARPGDTQYF TGCAGTGCTAGACCGGGGGATACGCAGTATTTT
. TRBJ1-3 few TRBV7-8 CASSLGAAGSGNTIYF TGTGCCAGCAGCTTAGGCGCCGCGGGTTCTGGAAACACCATATATTTT
TRBD1 TRBJ2-2 . TRBV4-2 CASSPGGGNTGELFF TGTGCCAGCAGCCCAGGGGGTGGCAACACCGGGGAGCTGTTTTTT
. TRBJ1-1 . TRBV5-6 CASSLPTLVRRNTEAFF TGTGCCAGCAGCTTGCCCACCCTGGTCCGGCGGAACACTGAAGCTTTCTTT
TRBD2 TRBJ2-3 . TRBV11-3 CASSPTGLNTDTQYF TGTGCCAGCAGCCCGACGGGACTAAACACAGATACGCAGTATTTT
. TRBJ2-5 few TRBV6-2/TRBV6-3 CASSYPRPVLETQYF TGTGCCAGCAGTTACCCCCGCCCGGTCCTGGAGACCCAGTACTTC
. TRBJ2-2 . TRBV11-2 CASSLVYGIGAGELFF TGTGCCAGCAGCTTAGTGTATGGTATCGGCGCCGGGGAGCTGTTTTTT
. TRBJ2-2 . TRBV9 CASLSGDTGELFF TGTGCCAGCCTTTCGGGGGACACCGGGGAGCTGTTTTTT
. TRBJ2-3 many TRBV5-1 CASSSGAQRSTDTQYF TGCGCCAGCAGCTCGGGAGCACAGCGCAGCACAGATACGCAGTATTTT
TRBD1 TRBJ2-4 few TRBV15 CATSREARGLGAKNIQYF TGTGCCACCAGCAGAGAGGCCAGGGGGCTTGGTGCCAAAAACATTCAGTACTTC
TRBD1 TRBJ2-7 . TRBV19 CASSAGTVSYEQYF TGTGCCAGTAGTGCCGGGACAGTTTCCTACGAGCAGTACTTC
. TRBJ1-1 few TRBV19 CASSIEVRVAVGDTEAFF TGTGCCAGTAGTATAGAAGTCAGGGTGGCAGTCGGCGACACTGAAGCTTTCTTT
. TRBJ2-3 . TRBV15 CATSKSGPSTDTQYF TGTGCCACCAGTAAGAGCGGGCCTAGCACAGATACGCAGTATTTT
. TRBJ1-5 . TRBV6-5 CASSYGQSNQPQHF TGTGCCAGCAGTTACGGCCAGAGCAATCAGCCCCAGCATTTT
. TRBJ2-2 few TRBV5-1 CASSLGPNRPGELFF TGCGCCAGCAGCCTGGGCCCAAATCGCCCCGGGGAGCTGTTTTTT
. TRBJ2-1 many TRBV7-6 CASSPGGGSYNEQFF TGTGCCAGCAGCCCAGGAGGGGGGTCCTACAATGAGCAGTTCTTC